This TCR beta chain was sequenced during a study of blood T cell repertoires in COVID-19. Study information: Specimens from acute and convalescent COVID-19 originated in the United States, Italy and Spain.

The CDR3 runs 13 residues. V dropped 3 bases and J dropped 0 bases, with 2 bases sitting between them. CDR1 is MNHEY, CDR2 SMNVEV, per germline (reference sequence). Only in-frame clones appear in the TCRdb table, and some are missing; sequencing was by immunoSEQ multiplex PCR. The sample has roughly 130,000 clones, roughly 86% seen once. Sequenced material: peripheral blood. The TCR sequence derives from a woman aged 60-70 years with acute or convalescent COVID-19. The chain joins TRBV27 to TRBJ1-4; D gene uncertain. The CDR3 loop reads CASSFATNEKLFF. The CDR3 coding sequence is TGTGCCAGCAGTTTCGCAACTAATGAAAAACTGTTTTTT.